This T cell receptor beta chain was sequenced in a study of blood T cell repertoires in COVID-19. Study-wide context: Researchers got acute and convalescent COVID-19 samples from the United States, Italy and Spain. PBMCs, B-cell-depleted T cells, or T cells were the source of the cDNA or gDNA that made up the material.

This CDR3 is 19 amino acids long. Germline CDR1 is MNHEY and CDR2 is SMNVEV (reference sequence). V trimming: 2 bases; J trimming: 1 base; junction bases outside the gene matches: 7. In the original processing: The authors estimated nucleated cell counts from reference gene primer amplification. The protocol was immunoSEQ multiplex PCR, while the TCRdb copy is restricted to in-frame clones and leaves out a portion. V and J calls and clone size are copied from that table; D and trimming were computed from the DNA. The sample yields tens of thousands of clones, under 80% seen once. The Seattle patients, enrolled during active infection, were followed longitudinally.

This TCR was recovered from a man between 65 and 79 years old with COVID-19, enrolled during active disease. The specimen sequenced was peripheral blood. The rearrangement uses TRBV27 and TRBJ2-4; TRBD2 matches 14 bases. CDR3 nucleotides: TGTGCCAGCAGTTTAAGGGGGACTAGCGGGAGTAAGGCCAAAAACATTCAGTACTTC. The encoded protein is CASSLRGTSGSKAKNIQYF.